This T cell receptor (beta chain) appears in the sequencing data of a study of CD8 T cells in ankylosing spondylitis. Whole-study results and caveats: The authors reported significant enrichment of disease-linked clones in matched ankylosing spondylitis synovial fluid. What seemed typical of ankylosing spondylitis blood was a TCR beta motif built from about 8 highly homologous variants.

TCRdb independently ran MiXCR on the 5' RACE reads; one entry per CDR3 protein. The sample consists of around 100,000 distinct CDR3 sequences, approximately 9.6% of them appearing once. The germline gives CDR1 WSHSY, CDR2 SAAADI. The V gene end was trimmed by 7 bases and the J gene end by 8 bases; junction bases not matched to a gene: 6. This CDR3 spans 13 amino acids. About this clonotype: No antigen is known for it.

The sample comprised blood, either unsorted or a sorted T cell fraction (not recorded which). The rearrangement joins TRBV10-2 to TRBJ2-1; 9 bases map to TRBD1. This sequence was found in a male donor with ankylosing spondylitis. The CDR3 DNA sequence: TGCGCCAGCACGGGACAGGGCTCCCATGAGCAGTTCTTC. Its protein is CASTGQGSHEQFF.